This T cell receptor beta chain is drawn from a study of blood T cell repertoires in COVID-19. About the research overall: Samples came from the United States, Italy and Spain, spanning acute and convalescent COVID-19. In each case, the material was cDNA or gDNA derived from T cells, B-cell-depleted T cells, or PBMCs.

Per germline, CDR1 SQVTM and CDR2 ANQGSEA. The CDR3 runs to 14 residues. V gave up 6 bases and J gave up 8 bases; unmatched junction bases: 13. Study processing details: Estimation of nucleated cell counts relied on the amplification of reference gene primers. The repertoire was sequenced with immunoSEQ multiplex PCR; TCRdb's copy has only in-frame clones and lacks some. V and J calls and clone size follow that table, whereas D and trimming were derived from the DNA. This sample has fewer than 300,000 clones, with roughly 84% found just once. This clone showed up just a few times. V is TRBV29-1 and J is TRBJ2-1; 7 bases agree with TRBD1. Sequenced sample: peripheral blood. This clonotype originated in a human donor in a cohort sampled during active COVID-19. CDR3 protein: CSVRGQWVRDEQFF. The DNA of the CDR3 is TGCAGCGTCAGGGGACAGTGGGTGAGGGATGAGCAGTTCTTC.